This record looks at one TCR beta chain sequence and its context. Its cognate antigen has yet to be identified. No base quality information exists; no much larger clone differs at one position. From the cysteine through the phenylalanine, the CDR3 covers 14 amino acids. This entry keeps only the CDR3 DNA: 42 bases, framed from base 1. V and J lose 4 bases and 3 bases, and a span of 12 bases separates them. CDR1 and CDR2, looked up from the germline V gene, are WSHSY and SAAADI. This sample stems from a study of shared clonotypes between healthy human individuals (dated by TCRdb to 2018 to 2021). About the study as a whole: Three men and a couple of women, aged 18 to 49 years, made up the cohort. Per donor, leukapheresis produced somewhere between about 0.94 and 10 billion PBMCs. Blood TCR repertoires of four to six healthy adults were deeply sequenced to estimate repertoire size and the extent of clonotype sharing between individuals. Different laboratories and diverse techniques were used to prepare libraries and sequence TCR repertoires, to increase sequencing depth and limit assay-specific biases. For each donor, CD4 naive and CD4 memory were each run on three plates, CD8 naive on two plates, and CD8 memory on one plate.

Using the deep immunoSEQ assay, TCR CDR3 regions were amplified from genomic DNA by multiplex PCR. For each cell subset, the extracted genomic DNA was distributed evenly across all wells of several immunoSEQ 96-well plates, and each plate served as one replicate. For sorted subsets, around 200 ng genomic DNA, equal to about 30,000 T cell genomes, was loaded into each replicate PCR. The purified libraries were quantified using a Qubit 3.0 fluorometer, sized with a Bioanalyzer 2100, and then quantified again using the KAPA Library Quantification kit. A separate single-read 150-cycle Illumina NextSeq 550 flow cell was used to sequence each immunoSEQ 96-well plate. The authors' analysis ran thus. Because only junctional sequences without quality scores were contained in the immunoSEQ output, filtering matching that applied to full-length reads could not be performed. Sequences were annotated with PyIR, a Python wrapper for IgBLAST v1.9, using IMGT germline references to assign V/J genes and CDR3. Reads were removed for weak V/J assignments (E-value above 1e-6), missing CDR3, stop codons, out-of-frame junctions, or ambiguous translated residues. A V3J clonotype was defined by an identical inferred V gene, J gene, and CDR3 amino acid sequence. Percentage overlap between repertoires was calculated by dividing the number of shared unique clonotypes by the size of the smaller repertoire. Three approaches were used to assess repertoire richness: RTK rarefaction, the Chao1 estimator, and Recon v2.1 estimates of unobserved clonotypes. For all TCRbeta clonotypes obtained by the gDNA method from a few donors, generation probabilities were computed with OLGA. The table was pulled from immuneACCESS by TCRdb, which kept in-frame rearrangements only. Such tables lose some clones; where checked, under half of the loss comes from unresolved V genes, and the rest has no known cause. D and trimming were read from the DNA, whereas the V and J calls and clone size are those reported in that table. The sample records 650,000 to 700,000 clones, around 91% of which are singletons. Around a third of the sample rests with the top ten.

Findings and caveats that apply to the study as a whole: The small number of donors limited the genetic and exposure-history diversity represented. Based on pairwise subsampling, the degree of clonotype sharing among donors was expected to be affected by sequencing depth. Across a handful of donors, about 5.2% of naive CD4, approximately 4% of naive CD8, 2% to 2.5% of memory CD4, and roughly 0.4% of memory CD8 clonotypes were shared. Even with the large sequencing depth, rarefaction of the sorted-subset datasets indicated that sequencing was incomplete. Sampling was restricted to blood, and TCR repertoires in tissues likely differ from the TCR repertoires found in blood. Larger estimated clonotype richness was generally found for naive subsets than for memory subsets. Clonotypes shared by all four sorted-subset donors showed higher generation probabilities than non-shared clonotypes.

Healthy HIV-negative adults with no recently reported acute infections or vaccinations were included as donors. All donors were Caucasian adults living in Nashville, Tennessee, USA. The CD8 memory samples were a combination of magnetically selected CD45RO+ cells and CCR7-negative CD45RA+ effector memory (TemRA) cells. After blood collection by leukapheresis, PBMCs were isolated using Ficoll-Histopaque density gradient centrifugation and then cryopreserved in the vapor phase of liquid nitrogen. Analytical flow cytometry was used to check the purity and quantity of every magnetically sorted T cell population. Each sorted fraction had its genomic DNA isolated and then quantified by UV absorbance on a Nanodrop 2000c.

Rearrangement joined TRBV10-2 to TRBJ1-2; the D gene cannot be named for sure. The sample consisted of memory CD8+ T cells from PBMCs. The cell subset or site tag for this specimen amounts to: CD45RO+ cells pooled with CCR7-negative TemRA cells. The TCR sequence derives from a man aged 18 to 30 in good health. Some clones in this sample may be carry-over from other donors' samples. DNA sequence: TGCGCCAGCAGTGGCTCTCAGGTTCACTATGGCTACACCTTC. Translated, it reads CASSGSQVHYGYTF.